This TCR beta chain was profiled in a study of blood T cell repertoires in COVID-19. At the level of the study: Collection of acute and convalescent COVID-19 samples took place in the United States, Italy and Spain. Sources were T cells, B-cell-depleted T cells, or PBMCs; the material itself was cDNA or gDNA.

During active infection, Seattle patients enrolled and were then monitored through disease. The CDR3 runs to 15 residues. V was clipped by 3 bases and J by 6 bases, with 18 bases between them. Germline V gene sequence: CDR1 SQVTM, CDR2 ANQGSEA. Original data processing: Nucleated cell counts were estimated from reference gene primer amplification. Profiled with immunoSEQ multiplex PCR; TCRdb holds only in-frame clones, not every one. That table furnishes V, J and clone size, whereas the DNA furnished D and trimming. This sample has around 71,000 clones, with 65% to 90% found just once. The clonotype originates from a man aged 30 to 39 with COVID-19, enrolled during active disease. The sample comprised peripheral blood. The rearrangement uses TRBV29-1 and TRBJ2-1; possible D gene TRBD1, 5 bases. CDR3 sequence reads: CSVEDPTRTSNEQFF. The DNA for the CDR3 is TGCAGCGTTGAGGACCCTACCCGGACAAGCAATGAGCAGTTCTTC.